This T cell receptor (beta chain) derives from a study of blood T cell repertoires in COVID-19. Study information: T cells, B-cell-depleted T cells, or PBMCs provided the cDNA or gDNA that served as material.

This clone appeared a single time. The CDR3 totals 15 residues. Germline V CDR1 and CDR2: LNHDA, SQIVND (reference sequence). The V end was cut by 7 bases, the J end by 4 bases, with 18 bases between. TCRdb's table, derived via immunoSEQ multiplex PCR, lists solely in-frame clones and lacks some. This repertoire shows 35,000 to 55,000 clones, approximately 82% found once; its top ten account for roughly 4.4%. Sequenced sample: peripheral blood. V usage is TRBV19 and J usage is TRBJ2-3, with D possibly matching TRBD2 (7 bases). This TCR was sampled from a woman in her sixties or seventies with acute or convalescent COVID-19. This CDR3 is CASTLGRGGADTQYF. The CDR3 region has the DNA TGTGCCAGTACCCTAGGGAGAGGGGGGGCAGATACGCAGTATTTT. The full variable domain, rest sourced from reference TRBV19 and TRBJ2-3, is DGGITQSPKYLFRKEGQNVTLSCEQNLNHDAMYWYRQDPGQGLRLIYYSQIVNDFQKGDIAEGYSVSREKKESFPLTVTSAQKNPTAFYLCASTLGRGGADTQYFGPGTRLTVL.